A single sample is the source of the 13 T cell receptor beta chains below, sequenced in a study of Graves' ophthalmopathy and Graves' hyperthyroidism. Amplification targeted the TCR beta CDR3 regions, with RNA transcripts as the source material. Amplification began with first-round RT-PCR using HTBI primers, then second-round multiplex PCR was performed. One entry per CDR3 protein, called by TCRdb with MiXCR from the multiplex PCR reads. The sample records about 550,000 distinct CDR3 sequences, about 40% being singletons. Source material: peripheral blood or thyroid tissue (not recorded which). All receptors come from an adult man with Graves' hyperthyroidism.

The sample holds many counts of this clonotype. The chain uses TRBV11-3 and TRBJ1-3, with D hard to call. This CDR3 is built from 16 residues. Trimming took off 1 base at V and 3 bases at J, with 13 bases between the two ends. CDR1 is SGHNT, CDR2 YENEEA, per germline. The CDR3 loop reads CASSLVSPGYGNTIYF. For the CDR3, the DNA is TGTGCCAGCAGCTTAGTCTCACCGGGATATGGAAACACCATATATTTT.

This clonotype has a count of ten or more. This chain links TRBV15 with TRBJ1-5, with D perhaps matching TRBD1 (5 bases). This CDR3 comprises 18 residues. Deletions cut 0 bases from V and 0 bases from J, with 15 bases between. CDR1 and CDR2 from the germline V gene are LNHNV and YYDKDF (reference sequence). CDR3 DNA: TGTGCCACCAGCAGAGATTTGAGTGACAGCTATAGCAATCAGCCCCAGCATTTT. It encodes CATSRDLSDSYSNQPQHF.

This clonotype was detected many times. The gene calls are TRBV15 and TRBJ1-1; D is uncertain. This CDR3 contains 14 residues. Trimming stripped 3 bases from V and 11 bases from J, with 19 bases between. CDR1 is LNHNV and CDR2 is YYDKDF in the germline V gene (reference sequence). The CDR3 protein is CATSSHSTHLRAFF. CDR3 DNA: TGTGCCACCAGCAGCCATTCCACTCATCTGCGGGCTTTCTTT.

The rearrangement joins TRBV12-3 or TRBV12-4 to TRBJ2-7; D call uncertain. This CDR3 has 14 amino acids. Trimming took off 7 bases at V and 7 bases at J, with 20 bases between the two ends. The CDR3 sequence: CASTQSSTSREQYF. CDR3 sequence (DNA): TGTGCCAGCACTCAGTCTAGTACCTCCAGGGAGCAGTACTTC.

This clonotype has ten or more counts. This sequence joins TRBV27 and TRBJ1-2; D unresolved. Trimming cost V 2 bases and J 1 base, with 11 bases left between them. The germline V gene has CDR1 MNHEY and CDR2 SMNVEV (reference sequence). The CDR3 is 15 amino acids. CDR3 sequence reads: CASSLSTLINYGYTF. As DNA, the CDR3 is TGTGCCAGCAGTTTAAGTACTCTGATTAACTATGGCTACACCTTC.

The CDR3 loop is CASSSGHTYEQYF. The CDR3 DNA reads TGTGCCAGCAGTTCAGGACATACCTACGAGCAGTACTTC. J is TRBJ2-7 and V is TRBV27, with a tentative D call TRBD1 (5 bases). V shed 4 bases and J shed 2 bases, with 9 bases lying between them. The V gene's germline CDR1 is MNHEY and CDR2 SMNVEV (reference sequence). The CDR3 extends over 13 amino acids.

Turning to this clonotype: A single base separates this from a much larger clone, so it may be a read error. J is TRBJ1-2 and V is TRBV5-1; D not resolved. Per the germline V gene, CDR1 is SGHRS and CDR2 is YFSETQ. Trimming removed 4 bases from V and 2 bases from J, with 9 bases in between. The CDR3 has 13 residues. The CDR3 DNA reads as TGCGCCAGCAGCCGCATGGAGAACTATGGCTACACCTTC. Amino acid sequence: CASSRMENYGYTF.

The chain has TRBV7-9 and TRBJ2-7; no reliable D call. Deletions cut 5 bases from V and 2 bases from J, with 13 bases between. The CDR3 runs to 14 residues. Germline V gene sequence: CDR1 SEHNR, CDR2 FQNEAQ (reference sequence). The CDR3 nucleotides read TGTGCCAGCAGCCTGCCCAGCACCCCCTACGAGCAGTACTTC. Translating gives CASSLPSTPYEQYF.

This clonotype was observed many times. This chain joins TRBV13 and TRBJ2-7; D call uncertain. Trimming cost V 5 bases and J 6 bases, with 17 bases left between them. Germline V gene sequence: CDR1 PRHDT, CDR2 FYEKMQ (reference sequence). The CDR3 extends over 14 amino acids. The CDR3 reads CASSPGRRPSEQYF. CDR3 nucleotide sequence: TGTGCCAGCAGCCCCGGACGGCGGCCCTCCGAGCAGTACTTC.

The V and J genes are TRBV3-1 and TRBJ1-4, with TRBD1 as a possible D gene (5 bases). Germline CDR1 reads LGHDT; CDR2 reads YNNKEL (reference sequence). V lost 3 bases and J 8 bases, leaving 16 bases between the germline ends. This CDR3 is 15 amino acids long. The CDR3 coding sequence is TGTGCCAGCAGCCACGGGAAGGGGCCAGGGGAAAAACTGTTTTTT. Protein sequence: CASSHGKGPGEKLFF.

This clonotype was recorded many times. V usage is TRBV7-9 and J usage is TRBJ1-1; perhaps TRBD1 as D (6 bases). Germline V gene sequence: CDR1 SEHNR, CDR2 FQNEAQ (reference sequence). The CDR3 has 12 amino acids. Trimming stripped 7 bases from V and 3 bases from J, with 9 bases between. The CDR3 protein is CASTGADTEAFF. DNA for the CDR3: TGTGCCAGCACGGGGGCTGACACTGAAGCTTTCTTT.

The table lists this clonotype with many counts. This sequence joins TRBV5-8 and TRBJ1-5; maybe TRBD1 (5 bases). The CDR3 is 14 amino acids. V was cut by 0 bases and J by 6 bases, with 10 bases left in between. Per the germline V gene, CDR1 is SGHTS and CDR2 is YDEGEE. DNA of the CDR3: TGTGCCAGCAGCTTGGCTGGGACTTCTCAGCCCCAGCATTTT. It specifies CASSLAGTSQPQHF. Using reference TRBV5-8 and TRBJ1-5 for the parts outside the CDR3, the full variable domain is EAGVTQSPTHLIKTRGQQATLRCSPISGHTSVYWYQQALGLGLQFLLWYDEGEERNRGNFPPRFSGRQFPNYSSELNVNALELEDSALYLCASSLAGTSQPQHFGDGTRLSIL.

Comment on this clonotype: Just one base apart from a much larger clone, this may be a read error. V and J are TRBV7-9 and TRBJ2-5; D is tentatively TRBD1 or TRBD2 (6 bases each). This CDR3 has 15 residues. Germline CDR1 SEHNR, CDR2 FQNEAQ (reference sequence). CDR3 protein: CASRLAWGAAPTQYF. DNA of the CDR3: TGTGCCAGCAGATTAGCGTGGGGGGCCGCGCCTACCCAGTACTTC.